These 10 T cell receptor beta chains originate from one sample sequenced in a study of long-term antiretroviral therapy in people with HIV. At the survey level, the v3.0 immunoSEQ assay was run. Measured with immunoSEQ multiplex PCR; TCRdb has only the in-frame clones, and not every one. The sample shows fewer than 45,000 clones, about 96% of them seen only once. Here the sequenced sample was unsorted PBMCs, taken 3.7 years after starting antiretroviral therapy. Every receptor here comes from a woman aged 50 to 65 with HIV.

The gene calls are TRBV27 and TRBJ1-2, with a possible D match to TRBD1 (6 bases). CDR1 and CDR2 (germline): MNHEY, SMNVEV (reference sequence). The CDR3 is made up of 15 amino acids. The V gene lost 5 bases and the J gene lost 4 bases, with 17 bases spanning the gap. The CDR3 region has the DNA TGTGCCAGCAGTCCAACCAGGGGCGTTGGCTATGGCTACACCTTC. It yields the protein CASSPTRGVGYGYTF.

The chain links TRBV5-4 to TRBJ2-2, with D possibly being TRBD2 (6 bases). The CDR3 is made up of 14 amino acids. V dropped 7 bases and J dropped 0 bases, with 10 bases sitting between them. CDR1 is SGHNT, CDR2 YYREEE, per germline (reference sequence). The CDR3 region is CASHSGANTGELFF. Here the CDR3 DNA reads TGTGCCAGCCATTCGGGAGCGAACACCGGGGAGCTGTTTTTT.

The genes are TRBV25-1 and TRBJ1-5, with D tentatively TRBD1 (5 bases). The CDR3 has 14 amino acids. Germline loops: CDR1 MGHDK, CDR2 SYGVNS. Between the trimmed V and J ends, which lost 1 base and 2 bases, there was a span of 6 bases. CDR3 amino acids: CASSESGGNQPQHF. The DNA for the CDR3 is TGTGCCAGCAGTGAATCGGGGGGCAATCAGCCCCAGCATTTT.

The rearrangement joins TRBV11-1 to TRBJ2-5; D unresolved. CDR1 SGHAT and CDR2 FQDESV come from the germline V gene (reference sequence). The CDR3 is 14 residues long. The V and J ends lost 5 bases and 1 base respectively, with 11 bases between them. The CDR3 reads CASSLDPSQETQYF. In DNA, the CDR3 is TGTGCCAGCAGCCTCGACCCCAGCCAAGAGACCCAGTACTTC.

The CDR3 DNA is TGCGCCAGCAGCTTATTACAGGGGGCCAACAATGAGCAGTTCTTC. It is translated as CASSLLQGANNEQFF. The chain joins TRBV5-1 to TRBJ2-1, with 9 bases matching TRBD1. The J segment lost 5 bases and the V segment lost 2 bases, leaving 5 bases of the junction unmatched. In germline, CDR1 is SGHRS, CDR2 YFSETQ. This CDR3 spans 15 amino acids. The whole variable domain, filled in from reference TRBV5-1 and TRBJ2-1, reads KAGVTQTPRYLIKTRGQQVTLSCSPISGHRSVSWYQQTPGQGLQFLFEYFSETQRNKGNFPGRFSGRQFSNSRSEMNVSTLELGDSALYLCASSLLQGANNEQFFGPGTRLTVL.

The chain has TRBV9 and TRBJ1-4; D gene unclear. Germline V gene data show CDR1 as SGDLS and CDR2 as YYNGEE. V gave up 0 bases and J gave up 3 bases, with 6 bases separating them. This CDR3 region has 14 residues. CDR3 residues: CASSVGAPNEKLFF. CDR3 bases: TGTGCCAGCAGCGTAGGGGCTCCTAATGAAAAACTGTTTTTT.

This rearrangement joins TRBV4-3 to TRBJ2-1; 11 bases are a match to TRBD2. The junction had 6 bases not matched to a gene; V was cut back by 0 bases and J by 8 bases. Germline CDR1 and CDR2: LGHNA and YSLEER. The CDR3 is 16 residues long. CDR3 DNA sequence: TGCGCCAGCAGCCAAGAAATAGCGGGGGGGCGGGATGAGCAGTTCTTC. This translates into CASSQEIAGGRDEQFF.

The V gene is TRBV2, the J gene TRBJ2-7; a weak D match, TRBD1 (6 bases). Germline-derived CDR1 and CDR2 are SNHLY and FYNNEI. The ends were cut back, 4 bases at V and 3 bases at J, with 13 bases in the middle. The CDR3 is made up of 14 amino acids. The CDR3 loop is CASSGTGFDYEQYF. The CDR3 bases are TGTGCCAGCAGTGGTACAGGGTTCGACTACGAGCAGTACTTC.

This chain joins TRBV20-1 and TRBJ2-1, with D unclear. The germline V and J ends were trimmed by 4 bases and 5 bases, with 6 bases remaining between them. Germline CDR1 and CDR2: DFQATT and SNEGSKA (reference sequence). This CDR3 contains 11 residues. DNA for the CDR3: TGCAGTGCTACCAAGGACAATGAGCAGTTCTTC. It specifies CSATKDNEQFF.

The CDR3 spells CASSRLAGNEQFF. The CDR3 DNA reads TGTGCCAGCAGTCGACTAGCAGGGAATGAGCAGTTCTTC. The V and J genes are TRBV6-1 and TRBJ2-1; 7 nucleotides line up with TRBD2. Per the germline V gene, CDR1 is MNHNS and CDR2 is SASEGT. CDR3 length: 13 residues. V shed 5 bases and J 7 bases; nucleotides not matched to a gene: 5.